The rows below give T cell receptor beta chains drawn from one sample of a study of Tregs in tolerant kidney transplant recipients. Assay used: immunoSEQ multiplex PCR; TCRdb lists only in-frame clones, some missing. Of 70,000 to 95,000 clones in the sample, approximately 90% were seen once. Sequencing used Tregs from blood, obtained before the transplant. These receptors came from a human donor who received a combined kidney and bone marrow transplant. The CDR3 runs from the conserved cysteine through the conserved F or W. The D gene is left open where the match is weak. A clone size is listed for some rows: how often the clone was seen (once, few, many), or a class if it is expanded.

J	D	size	V	CDR3	DNA
TRBJ1-4	TRBD1	NA	TRBV29-1	CSARGGTGTATNEKLFF	TGCAGCGCCCGGGGGGGGACAGGGACTGCAACTAATGAAAAACTGTTTTTT
TRBJ1-5	TRBD1	NA	TRBV4-2	CASSQDRSNQPQHF	TGTGCCAGCAGCCAGGACAGGAGCAATCAGCCCCAGCATTTT
TRBJ2-1	NA	NA	TRBV2	CASSVEGSSYNEQFF	TGTGCCAGCAGTGTGGAGGGAAGCTCCTACAATGAGCAGTTCTTC
TRBJ1-2	NA	NA	TRBV18	CASSEGRPGYTF	TGTGCCAGCTCAGAAGGGAGGCCTGGCTACACCTTC
TRBJ1-5	TRBD1	NA	TRBV28	CASSAIGGTGRVSNQPQHF	TGTGCCAGCAGTGCCATAGGGGGGACAGGGAGGGTTAGCAATCAGCCCCAGCATTTT
TRBJ2-3	NA	once	TRBV11-2	CASSPRTSAGTQYF	TGTGCCAGCAGCCCTCGGACCTCGGCGGGTACGCAGTATTTT
TRBJ1-1	TRBD1	NA	TRBV30	CAWSVQGEYRGKRNTEAFF	TGTGCCTGGAGTGTACAGGGTGAGTACAGGGGGAAAAGGAACACTGAAGCTTTCTTT
TRBJ2-7	TRBD1	once	TRBV5-1	CASSLGQGDEQYF	TGCGCCAGCAGCTTGGGGCAGGGGGACGAGCAGTACTTC
TRBJ2-3	NA	once	TRBV27	CASREAGGTDTQYF	TGTGCCAGCAGGGAGGCCGGGGGCACAGATACGCAGTATTTT
TRBJ1-1	TRBD1	NA	TRBV6-6	CASNHGQGGPTEAFF	TGTGCCAGCAACCACGGACAGGGGGGTCCCACTGAAGCTTTCTTT
TRBJ2-5	NA	NA	TRBV5-4	CASSPQSSGGETQYF	TGTGCCAGCAGCCCCCAAAGCTCAGGAGGGGAGACCCAGTACTTC
TRBJ2-7	TRBD1	NA	TRBV5-6	CASSLGDRVYEQYF	TGTGCCAGCAGCTTGGGGGACAGGGTCTACGAGCAGTACTTC
TRBJ2-1	NA	NA	TRBV7-2	CASSRDGAARNEQFF	TGTGCCAGCAGCCGCGATGGCGCGGCCCGTAATGAGCAGTTCTTC
TRBJ2-1	TRBD2	NA	TRBV5-1	CASSFMSSGGNEQFF	TGCGCCAGCAGCTTTATGTCTAGCGGGGGCAATGAGCAGTTCTTC
TRBJ2-7	TRBD1	NA	TRBV6-6	CASSPGQPTYEQYF	TGTGCCAGCAGTCCGGGACAGCCGACCTACGAGCAGTACTTC
TRBJ1-2	TRBD1	NA	TRBV28	CASTSDRSPGYTF	TGTGCCAGCACTTCGGACAGGTCCCCTGGCTACACCTTC
TRBJ2-7	TRBD2	NA	TRBV5-4	CASSLSGAPYEQYF	TGTGCCAGCAGCTTGAGCGGGGCCCCCTACGAGCAGTACTTC
TRBJ2-5	NA	NA	TRBV27	CASSLGLLGQETQYF	TGTGCCAGCAGTTTAGGGTTGTTAGGCCAAGAGACCCAGTACTTC
TRBJ2-2	TRBD2	NA	TRBV6-1	CASSERLAGAFTGELFF	TGTGCCAGCAGTGAAAGGCTAGCGGGAGCGTTCACCGGGGAGCTGTTTTTT
TRBJ1-2	NA	NA	TRBV18	CASSPQRGYDYGYTF	TGTGCCAGCTCACCTCAGCGGGGGTATGACTATGGCTACACCTTC